This T cell receptor beta chain was recorded in a study of T cell repertoires in cytomegalovirus infection. TCRdb redid the calling of the reads with MiXCR, one entry per CDR3 protein. The table includes around 900,000 distinct CDR3 sequences, approximately 31% detected once. Germline CDR1 reads SEHNR; CDR2 reads FQNEAQ (reference sequence). V was pared by 5 bases and J by 6 bases, with 14 bases between. The CDR3 is 14 residues long. This clonotype was counted many times. Its antigen is still unknown. The rearrangement links TRBV7-9 to TRBJ2-1; no firm D call. The sequence was collected from a human donor in good health (CMV status not recorded). Some clones in this sample may be carry-over from other donors' samples. The sequenced sample was cultured CD8+ T cells from PBMCs, obtained from culture after CMV antigen stimulation. Here the CDR3 reads CASSNRTEPNEQFF. The CDR3 nucleotides read TGTGCCAGCAGCAACCGGACCGAACCCAATGAGCAGTTCTTC. The complete variable domain, with remaining parts taken from reference TRBV7-9 and TRBJ2-1, reads DTGVSQNPRHKITKRGQNVTFRCDPISEHNRLYWYRQTLGQGPEFLTYFQNEAQLEKSRLLSDRFSAERPKGSFSTLEIQRTEQGDSAMYLCASSNRTEPNEQFFGPGTRLTVL.